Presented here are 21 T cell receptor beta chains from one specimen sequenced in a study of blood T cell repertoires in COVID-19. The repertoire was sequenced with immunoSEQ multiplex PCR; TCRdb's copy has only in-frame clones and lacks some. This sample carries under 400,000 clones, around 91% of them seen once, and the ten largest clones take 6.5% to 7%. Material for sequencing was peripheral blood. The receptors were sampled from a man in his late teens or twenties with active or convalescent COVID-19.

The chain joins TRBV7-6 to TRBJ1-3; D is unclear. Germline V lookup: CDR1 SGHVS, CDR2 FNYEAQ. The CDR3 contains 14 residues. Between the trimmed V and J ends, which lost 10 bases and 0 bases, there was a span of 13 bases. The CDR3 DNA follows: TGTGCCACTGCCAGTTGGAGCTCTGGAAACACCATATATTTT. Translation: CATASWSSGNTIYF.

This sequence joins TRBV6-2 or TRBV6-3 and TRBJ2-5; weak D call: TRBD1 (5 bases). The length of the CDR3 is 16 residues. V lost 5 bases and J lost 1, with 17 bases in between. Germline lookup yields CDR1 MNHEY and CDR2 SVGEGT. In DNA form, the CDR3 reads TGTGCCAGCAGTCACGCGAATTGGGGCCCCCAAGAGACCCAGTACTTC. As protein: CASSHANWGPQETQYF.

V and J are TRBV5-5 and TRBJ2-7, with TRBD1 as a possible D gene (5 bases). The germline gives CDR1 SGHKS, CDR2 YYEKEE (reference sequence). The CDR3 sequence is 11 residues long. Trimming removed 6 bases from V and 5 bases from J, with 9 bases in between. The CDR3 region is CASNGHHEQYF. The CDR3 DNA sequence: TGTGCCAGCAACGGACACCACGAGCAGTACTTC.

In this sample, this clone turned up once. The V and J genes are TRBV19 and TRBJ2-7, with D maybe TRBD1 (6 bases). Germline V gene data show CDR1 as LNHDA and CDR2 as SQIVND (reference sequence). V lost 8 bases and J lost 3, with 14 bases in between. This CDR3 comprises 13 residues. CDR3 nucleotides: TGTGCCAGTGGGCAGGGGACCGACTACGAGCAGTACTTC. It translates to CASGQGTDYEQYF.

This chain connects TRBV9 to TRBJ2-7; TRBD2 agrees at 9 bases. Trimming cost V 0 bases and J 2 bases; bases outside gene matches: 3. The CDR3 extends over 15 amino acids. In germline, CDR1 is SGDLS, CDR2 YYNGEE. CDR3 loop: CASSVEASGTYEQYF. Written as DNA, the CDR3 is TGTGCCAGCAGCGTAGAGGCTAGCGGGACCTACGAGCAGTACTTC.

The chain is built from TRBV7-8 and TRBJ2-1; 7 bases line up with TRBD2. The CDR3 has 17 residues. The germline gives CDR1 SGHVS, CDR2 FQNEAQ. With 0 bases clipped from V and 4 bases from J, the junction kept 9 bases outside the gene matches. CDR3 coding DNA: TGTGCCAGCAGCTTAGCGGCGGGGGAGGGAGCTTACAATGAGCAGTTCTTC. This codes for CASSLAAGEGAYNEQFF.

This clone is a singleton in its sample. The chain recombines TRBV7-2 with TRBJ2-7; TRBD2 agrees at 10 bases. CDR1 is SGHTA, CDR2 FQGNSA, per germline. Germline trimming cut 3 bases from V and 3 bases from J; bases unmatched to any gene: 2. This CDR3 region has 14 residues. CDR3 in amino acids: CASSFKRGGYEQYF. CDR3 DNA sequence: TGTGCCAGCAGCTTTAAGCGGGGGGGCTACGAGCAGTACTTC. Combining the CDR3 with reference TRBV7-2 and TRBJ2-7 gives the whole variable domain GAGVSQSPSNKVTEKGKDVELRCDPISGHTALYWYRQSLGQGLEFLIYFQGNSAPDKSGLPSDRFSAERTGGSVSTLTIQRTQQEDSAVYLCASSFKRGGYEQYFGPGTRLTVT.

CDR3 residues: CASSLSYSNVMNTEAFF. The CDR3 DNA follows: TGTGCCAGCAGTTTATCCTATTCGAATGTCATGAACACTGAAGCTTTCTTT. The V gene is TRBV27, the J gene TRBJ1-1; D is ambiguous. The ends were cut back, 0 bases at V and 0 bases at J, with 14 bases in the middle. This CDR3 is built from 17 residues. CDR1 is MNHEY and CDR2 is SMNVEV in the germline V gene (reference sequence).

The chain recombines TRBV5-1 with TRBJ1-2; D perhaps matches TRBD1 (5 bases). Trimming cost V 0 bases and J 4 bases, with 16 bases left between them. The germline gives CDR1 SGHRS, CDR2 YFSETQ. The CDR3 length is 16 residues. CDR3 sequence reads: CASSLGSTTGVYGYTF. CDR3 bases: TGCGCCAGCAGCTTGGGAAGCACAACAGGAGTCTATGGCTACACCTTC. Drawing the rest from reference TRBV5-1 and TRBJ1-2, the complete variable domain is KAGVTQTPRYLIKTRGQQVTLSCSPISGHRSVSWYQQTPGQGLQFLFEYFSETQRNKGNFPGRFSGRQFSNSRSEMNVSTLELGDSALYLCASSLGSTTGVYGYTFGSGTRLTVV.

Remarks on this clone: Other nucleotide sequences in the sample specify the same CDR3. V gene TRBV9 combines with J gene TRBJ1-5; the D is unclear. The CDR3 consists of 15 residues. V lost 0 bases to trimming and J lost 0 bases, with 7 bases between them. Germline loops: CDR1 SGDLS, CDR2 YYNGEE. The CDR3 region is CASSVGQYSNQPQHF. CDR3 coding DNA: TGTGCCAGCAGCGTAGGACAATATAGCAATCAGCCCCAGCATTTT.

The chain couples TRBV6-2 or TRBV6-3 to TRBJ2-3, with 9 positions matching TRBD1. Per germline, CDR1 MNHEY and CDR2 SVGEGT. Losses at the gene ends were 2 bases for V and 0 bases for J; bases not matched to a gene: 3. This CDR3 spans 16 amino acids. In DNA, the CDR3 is TGTGCCAGCAGTTACGACAGGGGGACAAGCACAGATACGCAGTATTTT. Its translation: CASSYDRGTSTDTQYF.

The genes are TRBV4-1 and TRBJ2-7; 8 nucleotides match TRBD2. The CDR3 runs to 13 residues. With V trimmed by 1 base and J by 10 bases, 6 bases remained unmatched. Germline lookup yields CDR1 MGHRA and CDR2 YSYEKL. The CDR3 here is CASSQAAGGSQYF. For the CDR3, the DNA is TGCGCCAGCAGCCAAGCGGCGGGAGGTAGTCAGTACTTC.

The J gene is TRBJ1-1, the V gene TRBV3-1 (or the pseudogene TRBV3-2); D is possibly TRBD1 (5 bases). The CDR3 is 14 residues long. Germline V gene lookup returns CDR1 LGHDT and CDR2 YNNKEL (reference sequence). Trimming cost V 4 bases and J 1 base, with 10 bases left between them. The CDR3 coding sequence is TGTGCCAGCAGCCTAACAGGCGCGAACACTGAAGCTTTCTTT. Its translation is CASSLTGANTEAFF.

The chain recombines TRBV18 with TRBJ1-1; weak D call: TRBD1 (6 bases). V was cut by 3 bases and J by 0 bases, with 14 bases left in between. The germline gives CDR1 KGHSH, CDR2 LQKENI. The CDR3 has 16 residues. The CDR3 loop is CASSPYPQGVNTEAFF. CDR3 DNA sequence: TGTGCCAGCTCACCTTACCCACAGGGAGTGAACACTGAAGCTTTCTTT.

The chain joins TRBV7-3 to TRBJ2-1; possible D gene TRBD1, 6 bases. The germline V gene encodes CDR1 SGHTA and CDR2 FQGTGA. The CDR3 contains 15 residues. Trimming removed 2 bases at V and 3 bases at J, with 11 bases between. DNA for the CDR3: TGTGCCAGCAGCTTACGGCAGGGGCTCTACAATGAGCAGTTCTTC. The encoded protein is CASSLRQGLYNEQFF.

The CDR3: CASTDSVPGTQYF. The CDR3, as DNA: TGTGCCAGCACCGACTCAGTTCCCGGGACGCAGTATTTT. This rearrangement joins TRBV5-8 to TRBJ2-3, with D unclear. Looked up from germline, CDR1 is SGHTS and CDR2 is YDEGEE. There are 13 residues in the CDR3. V was shortened by 6 bases and J by 9 bases, with 17 bases between the two germline ends. Complete variable domain (other parts from reference TRBV5-8 and TRBJ2-3): EAGVTQSPTHLIKTRGQQATLRCSPISGHTSVYWYQQALGLGLQFLLWYDEGEERNRGNFPPRFSGRQFPNYSSELNVNALELEDSALYLCASTDSVPGTQYFGPGTRLTVL.

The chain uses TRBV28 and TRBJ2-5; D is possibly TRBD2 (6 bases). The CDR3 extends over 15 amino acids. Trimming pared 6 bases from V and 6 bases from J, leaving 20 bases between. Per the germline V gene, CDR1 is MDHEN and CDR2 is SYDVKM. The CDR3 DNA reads TGTGCCAGCAGGCGACCGGGCGGGATAGGAAAGACCCAGTACTTC. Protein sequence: CASRRPGGIGKTQYF.

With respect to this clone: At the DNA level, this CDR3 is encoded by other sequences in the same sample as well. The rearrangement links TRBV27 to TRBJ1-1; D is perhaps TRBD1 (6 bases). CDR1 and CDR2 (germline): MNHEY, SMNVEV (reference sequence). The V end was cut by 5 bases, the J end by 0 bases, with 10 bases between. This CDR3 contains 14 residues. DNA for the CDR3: TGTGCCAGCAGTCTCAGGGGTCTGAACACTGAAGCTTTCTTT. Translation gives CASSLRGLNTEAFF.

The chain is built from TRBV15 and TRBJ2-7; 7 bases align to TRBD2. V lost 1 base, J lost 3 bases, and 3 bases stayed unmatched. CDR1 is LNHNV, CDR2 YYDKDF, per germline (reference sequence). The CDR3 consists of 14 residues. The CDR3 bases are TGTGCCACCAGCAGAGCGGGAGGTTTCTACGAGCAGTACTTC. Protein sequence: CATSRAGGFYEQYF.

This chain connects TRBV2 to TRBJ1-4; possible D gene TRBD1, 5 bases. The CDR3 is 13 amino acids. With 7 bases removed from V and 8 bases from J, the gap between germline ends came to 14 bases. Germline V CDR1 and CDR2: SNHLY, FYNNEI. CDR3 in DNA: TGTGCCAGCACGGCAGGGTGGCGGGAAAAACTGTTTTTT. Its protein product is CASTAGWREKLFF.

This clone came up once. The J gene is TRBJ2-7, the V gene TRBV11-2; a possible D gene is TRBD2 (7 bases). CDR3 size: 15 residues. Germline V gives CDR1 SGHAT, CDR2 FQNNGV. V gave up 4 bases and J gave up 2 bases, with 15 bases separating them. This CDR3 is CASSSKGGVPYEQYF. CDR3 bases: TGTGCCAGCAGCTCAAAGGGGGGGGTCCCCTACGAGCAGTACTTC.